This T cell receptor beta chain appears in the sequencing data of a study of CD8 T cells in ankylosing spondylitis. Findings of the study overall: A motif in TCR beta, a set of under 10 highly homologous variants, appeared characteristic of ankylosing spondylitis blood.

Using quantitative 5'-RACE with molecular barcodes, the authors made TCR beta libraries. Via MiXCR, TCRdb re-called the 5' RACE reads, giving one row per CDR3 protein. The data show hundreds of thousands of distinct CDR3 sequences, around 21% seen once. The germline CDR1 and CDR2 sequences are DFQATT and SNEGSKA (reference sequence). V was shortened by 3 bases and J by 3 bases, with 21 bases between the two germline ends. This CDR3 is 16 amino acids long. Ten or more counts support this clonotype. Its antigen is not known. The sequenced sample was blood, either unsorted or a sorted T cell fraction (not recorded which). This receptor was obtained from a female donor with ankylosing spondylitis or in good health (not recorded which). The V and J genes are TRBV20-1 and TRBJ2-7; no firm D call. The CDR3 loop is CSASIPTTTSDYEQYF. DNA of the CDR3: TGCAGTGCTAGCATCCCCACTACTACGAGCGACTACGAGCAGTACTTC.